This T cell receptor (beta chain) was sequenced for a study of T cells in Graves' hyperthyroidism and ophthalmopathy. Stable disease denoted Graves' hyperthyroidism without ophthalmopathy progression within 18 months. The J segment lost 0 bases and the V segment lost 0 bases, leaving 8 bases of the junction unmatched. This CDR3 spans 17 amino acids. CDR1 and CDR2 (germline): SQVTM, ANQGSEA. Researchers took RNA transcripts and amplified the TCR beta CDR3 regions from them. First-round RT-PCR with HTBI primers amplified the TCR CDR3 region. TCRdb passed the multiplex PCR reads through MiXCR, listing each CDR3 protein once. The sample carries fewer than 600,000 distinct CDR3 sequences, over 13% recorded once.

The sequencing input was blood. The chain couples TRBV29-1 to TRBJ2-3; 8 positions agree with TRBD2. The clonotype comes from a woman between 18 and 29 years old with Graves' hyperthyroidism. CDR3 protein: CSVEDWASGSSTDTQYF. The CDR3 DNA reads TGCAGCGTTGAAGATTGGGCTAGCGGGTCTAGCACAGATACGCAGTATTTT.